This TCR beta chain was identified during a study of CD8+CD57+ T cells in acquired aplastic anemia. Patients included in sequencing had previously demonstrated CD8+CD57+ cell expansion by flow cytometry. It was genomic DNA that served as the template for profiling TCR beta VDJ and CDR3. Each CDR3 protein gets one entry after TCRdb re-called the reads with MiXCR. The table shows about 160,000 distinct CDR3 sequences, with 48% occurring only once. In this sample, this clonotype turned up many times. The CDR3 spans 16 residues. V was pared by 3 bases and J by 2 bases, with 8 bases of the junction left unmatched. CDR1 is MGHRA and CDR2 is YSYEKL in the germline V gene.

This receptor was taken from a human donor with aplastic anemia. The specimen sequenced was sorted CD4+, CD8+, or CD8+CD57+ T cells (not recorded which) from PBMCs. V usage is TRBV4-1 and J usage is TRBJ2-3; 7 nucleotides match TRBD2. In DNA, the CDR3 is TGCGCCAGCAGCCATGAGACCGGGACTATCACAGATACGCAGTATTTT. Translating it yields CASSHETGTITDTQYF.